This entry concerns a single T cell receptor beta chain. Its cognate antigen is unknown. The data are from a study of beta chain features in type 1 diabetes. General study points: Compared with healthy donors, patients appeared to share more similar naive, central memory and regulatory TCRB repertoires. Moderate but significant shortening of TCRB CDR3s was recorded in all four CD4+ subsets from Type 1 diabetes patients.

Expressed TCRB transcripts were sequenced because the isolated RNA had all been reverse transcribed beforehand. Libraries were prepared by immunoSEQ multiplex PCR; TCRdb keeps only in-frame clonotypes and omits some of them. The table lists 250,000 to 300,000 clones, over 11% of them singletons, with about 0.015% in the top ten. CDR1 is SGHRS and CDR2 is YFSETQ in the germline V gene. With 0 bases clipped from V and 4 bases from J, the junction kept 7 bases outside the gene matches. The CDR3 is made up of 17 amino acids. This TCR was recovered from a man aged 25-45 years with type 1 diabetes. Sequences were obtained from naive CD4+ T cells from blood. This rearrangement joins TRBV5-1 to TRBJ2-1; 10 bases fit TRBD2. CDR3 loop: CASSLGMAAGGYNEQFF. CDR3 sequence (DNA): TGCGCCAGCAGCTTGGGGATGGCAGCGGGAGGGTACAATGAGCAGTTCTTC.